Listed below are T cell receptor beta chains from one sample, sequenced in a study of cytomegalovirus exposure and HLA in healthy donors. Clones were read by immunoSEQ multiplex PCR, and TCRdb kept only the in-frame ones, dropping some. The sample contains 150,000 to 200,000 clones, about 80% of which appear only once. Sequencing input: PBMCs. All receptors come from a man between 18 and 29 years old in good health and CMV-seropositive. CDR3s leave out the opening cysteine and the closing phenylalanine or tryptophan.

v_call cdr3_length cdr3_aa
TRBV15 14 ATSRLAVDSNQPQH
TRBV28 11 ASSSATNEKLF
TRBV2 14 ATKGGGSISNQPQH
TRBV7-6 11 ASSHPLKETQY
TRBV28 13 ASSPRTSGHNEQF
TRBV11-3 12 ASSHRGAGDEQF
TRBV11-2 14 ASSFPVSGVRETQY
TRBV11-1 14 ASSLTSGRTSNEQF
TRBV5-6 10 ASSLTNSPLH
TRBV20-1 9 SARVGPGTF
TRBV6-5 12 ASTASGSGNEQF
TRBV14 9 ASPGTDTQY
TRBV28 16 ASSDLVPGQSPNYEQY
TRBV30 12 AWSRHTSTDTQY
TRBV27 11 ASSSSLNYGYT
TRBV30 10 AYRSSGNTIY
TRBV5-6 13 ASSRVAGGPNEQY
TRBV5-4 12 ASSSGTSQETQY
TRBV4-3 13 ASSQGAGQGYEQY
TRBV19 12 ASRGQGANYEQY
TRBV7-6 11 ASSSGLHYEQY
TRBV11-2 11 ASSLAGTGELF
TRBV11-2 12 ASSLLPRQYEQY
TRBV6-5 13 ASSYSGSGADTQY
TRBV19 12 ASSVAGTRGEAF
TRBV2 11 ASSPGTGTSQY
TRBV9 13 ASSVEGTGSGGYT
TRBV19 15 ASNRRTGISAGTEAF
TRBV7-7 13 ASSLEGGAGGELF
TRBV4-2 15 ASSQETPGGRTDTQY
TRBV5-1 13 ASSEGQASGNTIY
TRBV28 10 ASSLQEAGYT
TRBV4-3 15 ASSQDQWAATNEKLF
TRBV5-1 12 ASSFEDMNYEQY
TRBV4-1 9 ASSGGGSQY
TRBV29-1 12 SVAAIAGTDTQY
TRBV9 13 ASSVEGATNEKLF
TRBV5-5 15 ASSGTSGRGTTDTQY
TRBV2 12 ASSVGGTGNTIY
TRBV10-2 9 AAGRGDTQY
TRBV11-1 11 ASSSTGGGEQY
TRBV9 15 ASSVGLFRDRTYGYT
TRBV6-6 14 ASSYVGTASNYGYT
TRBV4-1 13 ASRPRLVGSETQY
TRBV7-3 13 ASSPGLVAQETQY
TRBV2 14 ASSEGGQGRPDTQY
TRBV9 13 ASSVVPGSTDTQY
TRBV9 11 ASSVVMTDTQY
TRBV27 14 ASSLSTGSSYNEQF
TRBV7-2 12 ASSLVRTGGGYT
TRBV5-4 14 ASSDNRGRNTGELF
TRBV20-1 9 SVRRDTEAF